What follows are 32 T cell receptor beta chains derived from one specimen sequenced in a study of human T cells and chemical hapten exposure. Researchers extracted total RNA from unfractionated whole blood. TCRdb reprocessed the 5' RACE reads via MiXCR and lists one record per CDR3 protein. Among about 140,000 distinct CDR3 sequences, 4.1% were seen once, and the ten largest hold approximately 1.4%. These receptors originate from a female donor in good health.

The sample holds many counts of this clonotype. The V gene is TRBV28, the J gene TRBJ2-3, with 10 bases aligning to TRBD1. The CDR3 has 18 amino acids. V was clipped by 5 bases and J by 3 bases; unmatched bases: 14. Germline-derived CDR1 and CDR2 are MDHEN and SYDVKM. CDR3 in DNA: TGTGCCAGCAGTCCCGCGGGACAGGGGATCCCGGGGACAGATACGCAGTATTTT. This translates into CASSPAGQGIPGTDTQYF.

This chain joins TRBV19 and TRBJ2-5, with a tentative D call TRBD1 (6 bases). The CDR3 has 12 residues. CDR1 is LNHDA and CDR2 is SQIVND in the germline V gene (reference sequence). Trimming shortened V by 7 bases and J by 3 bases, and 9 bases separated the two germline ends. CDR3 sequence: CASMDRKETQYF. In DNA, the CDR3 is TGTGCCAGTATGGACAGAAAAGAGACCCAGTACTTC.

This clonotype was detected ten times or more. V gene TRBV28 combines with J gene TRBJ2-5; D remains ambiguous. This CDR3 comprises 14 residues. Trimming pared 6 bases from V and 1 base from J, leaving 12 bases between. Germline V gives CDR1 MDHEN, CDR2 SYDVKM. CDR3: CASRQGPAQETQYF. The CDR3 DNA follows: TGTGCCAGCAGACAAGGACCAGCCCAAGAGACCCAGTACTTC.

This clonotype came up many times. V is TRBV10-3 and J is TRBJ2-3; perhaps TRBD2 as D (6 bases). Deletions cut 4 bases from V and 3 bases from J, with 11 bases between. The CDR3 consists of 14 residues. CDR1 and CDR2 (germline): ENHRY, SYGVKD. CDR3 region: CAISASAGTDTQYF. CDR3 bases: TGTGCCATCAGTGCTAGCGCGGGGACAGATACGCAGTATTTT.

This clonotype was counted ten times or more. This chain connects TRBV5-1 to TRBJ2-3, with D unclear. CDR3 size: 13 residues. Germline loops: CDR1 SGHRS, CDR2 YFSETQ. V was clipped by 1 base and J by 5 bases, with 8 bases between them. The CDR3 region has the DNA TGCGCCAGCAGCTTGTCTTCAGGAGATACGCAGTATTTT. Protein: CASSLSSGDTQYF.

This clonotype was picked up many times. The chain has TRBV21-1 and TRBJ2-5; the table calls TRBD1, which could not be checked here. TRBV21-1 is noted as a pseudogene. This CDR3 is built from 16 residues. This CDR3 is CASRTGRRGLWETQYF. The CDR3 bases are TGTGCCAGCAGAACAGGCCGGCGCGGGTTGTGGGAGACCCAGTACTTC.

Worth noting for this clonotype: This may arise from a read error, as a much more abundant clone is one base away. The chain has TRBV7-6 and TRBJ1-5, with D maybe TRBD1 (6 bases). The CDR3 totals 14 residues. Per the germline V gene, CDR1 is SGHVS and CDR2 is FNYEAQ. This CDR3 is CASSFGGADQSQHF. CDR3 nucleotide sequence: TGTGCCAGCAGCTTCGGGGGCGCGGATCAGTCCCAGCATTTT.

This clonotype has ten or more counts. This sequence joins TRBV9 and TRBJ1-3; no firm D call. Germline lookup yields CDR1 SGDLS and CDR2 YYNGEE. V was shortened by 4 bases and J by 7 bases, with 12 bases between the two germline ends. The CDR3 totals 13 residues. CDR3 nucleotides: TGTGCCAGCAGCTCCGATTCGGATAACACCATATATTTT. Translated: CASSSDSDNTIYF.

This clonotype was recorded many times. This chain uses TRBV5-1 with TRBJ1-4; no firm D call. V shed 0 bases and J shed 2 bases, with 2 bases lying between them. Germline CDR1 SGHRS, CDR2 YFSETQ. The CDR3 has 13 amino acids. The DNA of the CDR3 is TGCGCCAGCAGCTTGGTCACTAATGAAAAACTGTTTTTT. This translates into CASSLVTNEKLFF.

This clonotype was seen repeatedly, ten times or more. The chain carries TRBV2 and TRBJ1-1; 7 bases fit TRBD1. With 7 bases clipped from V and 2 bases from J, the junction kept 10 bases outside the gene matches. There are 15 residues in the CDR3. Germline V CDR1 and CDR2: SNHLY, FYNNEI. The CDR3 DNA sequence: TGTGCCAGCACCCTGAGGACAGGAGCAAACACTGAAGCTTTCTTT. This codes for CASTLRTGANTEAFF.

Ten or more counts support this clonotype. The gene calls are TRBV7-2 and TRBJ1-1; D gene unclear. The germline gives CDR1 SGHTA, CDR2 FQGNSA. The CDR3 extends over 14 amino acids. V was trimmed by 0 bases and J by 1 base, leaving 6 bases between them. The CDR3: CASSLAVGNTEAFF. The CDR3 coding sequence is TGTGCCAGCAGCTTAGCGGTTGGGAACACTGAAGCTTTCTTT. The full variable domain, completed using reference TRBV7-2 and TRBJ1-1, is GAGVSQSPSNKVTEKGKDVELRCDPISGHTALYWYRQSLGQGLEFLIYFQGNSAPDKSGLPSDRFSAERTGGSVSTLTIQRTQQEDSAVYLCASSLAVGNTEAFFGQGTRLTVV.

This clonotype has a count of ten or more. The V and J genes are TRBV20-1 and TRBJ1-6, with D possibly matching TRBD1 (6 bases). V was clipped by 1 base and J by 6 bases, with 13 bases between them. Germline-derived CDR1 and CDR2 are DFQATT and SNEGSKA (reference sequence). The CDR3 consists of 15 residues. As DNA, the CDR3 is TGCAGTGCTAGAGCGGGGGGGACACTTAATTCACCCCTCCACTTT. Translated, it gives CSARAGGTLNSPLHF.

This clonotype showed up many times. The rearrangement joins TRBV28 to TRBJ1-5, with D tentatively TRBD1 (6 bases). V lost 7 bases, J lost 6 bases, and 10 bases lay in between. CDR3 size: 12 residues. From germline, CDR1 is MDHEN and CDR2 SYDVKM. The CDR3 sequence: CASTLGGQPQHF. CDR3 nucleotides: TGTGCCAGCACCTTAGGGGGTCAGCCCCAGCATTTT.

This clonotype has at least ten counts. This chain uses TRBV5-5 with TRBJ2-5; D is perhaps TRBD1 (6 bases). Trimming stripped 0 bases from V and 5 bases from J, with 14 bases between. CDR1 and CDR2 (germline): SGHKS, YYEKEE (reference sequence). This CDR3 spans 15 amino acids. The CDR3, as DNA: TGTGCCAGCAGCTTGGTTCAGGGGCCGCGGGAGACCCAGTACTTC. Translated: CASSLVQGPRETQYF. Full variable domain (remainder filled in from reference TRBV5-5 and TRBJ2-5): DAGVTQSPTHLIKTRGQQVTLRCSPISGHKSVSWYQQVLGQGPQFIFQYYEKEERGRGNFPDRFSARQFPNYSSELNVNALLLGDSALYLCASSLVQGPRETQYFGPGTRLLVL.

This clonotype was recorded at least ten times. The chain is built from TRBV2 and TRBJ2-1, with D possibly being TRBD2 (5 bases). The CDR3 consists of 17 residues. The germline V gene encodes CDR1 SNHLY and CDR2 FYNNEI. The V end was cut by 4 bases, the J end by 5 bases, with 21 bases between. The CDR3 nucleotides read TGTGCCAGCAGTGGAGGTCCCGACGGAGGATATGACAATGAGCAGTTCTTC. It specifies CASSGGPDGGYDNEQFF.

This clonotype was observed at least ten times. The chain recombines TRBV20-1 with TRBJ2-3, with TRBD2 identical over 9 bases. Germline V gene sequence: CDR1 DFQATT, CDR2 SNEGSKA (reference sequence). CDR3 length: 15 residues. J was trimmed by 3 bases and V by 5 bases; bases with no gene match: 9. In nucleotides, the CDR3 is TGCAGTGCTGGCGGGGTAGCGGGGGTGACAGATACGCAGTATTTT. It yields the protein CSAGGVAGVTDTQYF.

The sample holds many counts of this clonotype. V is TRBV20-1 and J is TRBJ2-5; D is undetermined. This CDR3 contains 16 residues. V was cut by 0 bases and J by 2 bases, with 16 bases left in between. CDR1 is DFQATT and CDR2 is SNEGSKA in the germline V gene (reference sequence). The DNA for the CDR3 is TGCAGTGCTAGAGACTCTTACTTAGGGCCACAAGAGACCCAGTACTTC. This encodes CSARDSYLGPQETQYF.

The sample holds many counts of this clonotype. This chain links TRBV5-6 with TRBJ2-6, with D tentatively TRBD1 (6 bases). Germline V gene lookup returns CDR1 SGHDT and CDR2 YYEEEE. The length of the CDR3 is 17 residues. Trimming removed 5 bases at V and 0 bases at J, with 15 bases between. DNA for the CDR3: TGTGCCAGCAGGACAGGTCTCTTGAGCTCTGGGGCCAACGTCCTGACTTTC. Translation gives CASRTGLLSSGANVLTF.

At least ten counts were recorded for this clonotype. The rearrangement links TRBV21-1 to TRBJ2-3; TRBD1 is taken as the D call from the table, unchecked against the DNA. TRBV21-1 is a pseudogene locus. CDR3 length: 16 amino acids. The CDR3 coding sequence is TGTGCCAGCAGCAAAAAAGGGGGACTGGGGGTGGATACGCAGTATTTT. This sequence encodes CASSKKGGLGVDTQYF.

About this clonotype itself: A much larger clone lies one base from this, so it may be a read error. The chain employs TRBV20-1 and TRBJ1-2; TRBD1 matches at 8 bases. The V and J ends lost 1 base and 7 bases, in that order; junction bases with no gene match: 20. This CDR3 is built from 18 residues. Per the germline V gene, CDR1 is DFQATT and CDR2 is SNEGSKA (reference sequence). In DNA form, the CDR3 reads TGCAGTGCTAGAGTAGGGGCCGGGCCACAGGGGGTCCACCGTGGCTACACCTTC. This sequence encodes CSARVGAGPQGVHRGYTF.

This clonotype was seen more than once but under ten times. The chain uses TRBV6-5 and TRBJ2-2; 7 bases agree with TRBD1. Germline-derived CDR1 and CDR2 are MNHEY and SVGAGI. V was pared by 1 base and J by 3 bases, with 2 bases of the junction left unmatched. The CDR3 runs to 15 residues. The CDR3 spells CASSYYRGDTGELFF. CDR3 DNA: TGTGCCAGCAGTTACTACAGGGGTGACACCGGGGAGCTGTTTTTT.

At least ten counts were recorded for this clonotype. The chain has TRBV20-1 and TRBJ2-7, with 7 positions matching TRBD1. Trimming cost V 6 bases and J 5 bases; bases outside gene matches: 1. Germline CDR1 and CDR2: DFQATT and SNEGSKA (reference sequence). The CDR3 has 10 amino acids. CDR3 sequence (DNA): TGCAGTGCGGGACAGAACGAGCAGTACTTC. Encoded protein: CSAGQNEQYF.

This clonotype has ten or more counts. V gene TRBV2 combines with J gene TRBJ2-5, with a possible D match to TRBD1 (6 bases). V shed 4 bases and J shed 10 bases, with 10 bases lying between them. From germline, CDR1 is SNHLY and CDR2 FYNNEI. The CDR3 extends over 11 amino acids. Written as DNA, the CDR3 is TGTGCCAGCAGTGCCGACAGGCTCCAGTACTTC. It yields the protein CASSADRLQYF.

This clonotype appeared many times. This chain connects TRBV29-1 to TRBJ2-3; 7 positions agree with TRBD2. Germline V gene lookup returns CDR1 SQVTM and CDR2 ANQGSEA. The CDR3 totals 14 residues. Trimming took 1 base from V and 3 from J; bases not matched to a gene: 4. CDR3 nucleotide sequence: TGCAGCGTTGAAGCGGGGGGATTGACAGATACGCAGTATTTT. Residues: CSVEAGGLTDTQYF.

This clonotype has a count of ten or more. The rearrangement links TRBV6-5 to TRBJ2-2; tentative D call: TRBD1 (5 bases). Germline V CDR1 and CDR2: MNHEY, SVGAGI. Between the trimmed V and J ends, which lost 5 bases and 5 bases, there was a span of 15 bases. The CDR3 consists of 15 residues. Here the CDR3 DNA reads TGTGCCAGCAGTGGCGGTACAGGAGCTACCGGGGAGCTGTTTTTT. Residues: CASSGGTGATGELFF.

This clonotype was seen many times. The V gene is TRBV6-6, the J gene TRBJ1-4, with D unresolved. The ends were cut back, 2 bases at V and 0 bases at J, with 4 bases in the middle. There are 14 residues in the CDR3. Germline assignment: CDR1 MNHNY and CDR2 SVGAGI (reference sequence). The CDR3 reads CASSYRATNEKLFF. The CDR3 DNA reads TGTGCCAGCAGTTACAGGGCAACTAATGAAAAACTGTTTTTT.

This clonotype was seen at least ten times. The rearrangement joins TRBV6-1 to TRBJ1-6; D may be TRBD1 (5 bases). Germline CDR1 is MNHNS and CDR2 is SASEGT. V shed 8 bases and J shed 6 bases, with 8 bases lying between them. The CDR3 has 12 residues. The CDR3 loop is CASQGSNSPLHF. The CDR3 DNA follows: TGTGCCAGCCAGGGATCTAATTCACCCCTCCACTTT.

This clonotype was counted only a few times. The chain couples TRBV28 to TRBJ1-2; D is undetermined. Trimming cost V 4 bases and J 0 bases, with 9 bases left between them. The CDR3 loop spans 14 amino acids. The germline CDR1 and CDR2 sequences are MDHEN and SYDVKM. CDR3 DNA: TGTGCCAGCAGTTCCCCGGCGGCTAACTATGGCTACACCTTC. It yields the protein CASSSPAANYGYTF.

This clonotype was picked up a small number of times. V usage is TRBV6-6 and J usage is TRBJ1-2; 7 positions match TRBD1. The germline CDR1 and CDR2 sequences are MNHNY and SVGAGI (reference sequence). The junction had 12 bases not matched to a gene; V was cut back by 2 bases and J by 9 bases. The CDR3 extends over 15 amino acids. The CDR3 DNA reads as TGTGCCAGCAGTTACAGCCCTGAGGGGGCCCTTAGCTACACCTTC. Amino acid sequence: CASSYSPEGALSYTF.

At least ten counts were recorded for this clonotype. The chain recombines TRBV28 with TRBJ1-4; tentatively, D is TRBD1 (6 bases). The CDR3 contains 16 residues. The V gene's germline CDR1 is MDHEN and CDR2 SYDVKM. V lost 5 bases, J lost 7 bases, and 20 bases lay in between. CDR3: CASSEQGSRCTEKLFF. The CDR3 DNA is TGTGCCAGCAGTGAACAGGGTAGCCGCTGCACTGAAAAACTGTTTTTT.

This clonotype was observed many times. V usage is TRBV5-1 and J usage is TRBJ2-5; 12 bases line up with TRBD2. V shed 4 bases and J 2 bases; nucleotides not matched to a gene: 6. This CDR3 region has 16 residues. Germline V gene sequence: CDR1 SGHRS, CDR2 YFSETQ. DNA of the CDR3: TGCGCCAGCAGCAGGAGGCTAGCGGGGGGGCAAGAGACCCAGTACTTC. Translation: CASSRRLAGGQETQYF.

This clonotype was recorded many times. The chain joins TRBV2 to TRBJ2-5; 10 bases line up with TRBD1. Germline V gene lookup returns CDR1 SNHLY and CDR2 FYNNEI. V dropped 6 bases and J dropped 5; count of bases not matched to a gene: 9. The CDR3 consists of 15 residues. The CDR3 coding sequence is TGTGCCAGCAGACGATCCGGGACAGGGGAGGAGACCCAGTACTTC. Translating it yields CASRRSGTGEETQYF.